The clone carrying this TCR beta chain was seen only a few times. Its antigen is as yet unknown. This record belongs to a study of glioma-infiltrating T cells. The study's findings and limits: Gliomas, especially low-grade, showed above-expected tissue-blood divergence; non-neoplastic patients showed below.

The CDR3 totals 14 residues. The ends lost 2 bases at V and 7 bases at J; junction bases unmatched: 5. Germline values: CDR1 MNHEY, CDR2 SVGEGT. TCR alpha and beta CDR3 regions were amplified from RNA using iRepertoire nested multiplex PCR. TCRdb itself ran the multiplex PCR reads through MiXCR, one entry per CDR3 protein. The sample gives about 140,000 distinct CDR3 sequences, 30% to 40% of which show up once; around 20% is in the top ten. The source is a human donor with low-grade glioma or glioblastoma, undergoing nonglioma brain surgery, or in good health (not recorded which). The specimen was glioma tissue, nonneoplastic brain tissue, or PBMCs (not recorded which). The chain is built from TRBV6-2 or TRBV6-3 and TRBJ2-1, with TRBD2 matching over 7 bases. CDR3 amino acids: CASSYRDYQNEQFF. In DNA form, the CDR3 reads TGTGCCAGCAGTTACAGGGACTACCAAAATGAGCAGTTCTTC.